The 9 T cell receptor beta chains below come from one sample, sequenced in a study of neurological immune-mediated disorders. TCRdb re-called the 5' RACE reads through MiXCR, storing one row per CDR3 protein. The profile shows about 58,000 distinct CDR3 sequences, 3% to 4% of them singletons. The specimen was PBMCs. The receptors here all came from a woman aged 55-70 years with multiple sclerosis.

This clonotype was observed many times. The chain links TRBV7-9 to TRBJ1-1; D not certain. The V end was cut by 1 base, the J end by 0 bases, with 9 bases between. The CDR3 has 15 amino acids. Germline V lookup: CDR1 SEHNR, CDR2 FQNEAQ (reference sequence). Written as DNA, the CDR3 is TGTGCCAGCAGCTTAGAACCTTATATGAACACTGAAGCTTTCTTT. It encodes CASSLEPYMNTEAFF.

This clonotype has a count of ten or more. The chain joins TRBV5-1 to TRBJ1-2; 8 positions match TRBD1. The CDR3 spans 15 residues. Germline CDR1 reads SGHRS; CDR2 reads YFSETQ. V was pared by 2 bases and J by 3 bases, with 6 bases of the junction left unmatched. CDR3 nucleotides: TGCGCCAGCAGCTTAAGACAGGGGAGTGACTATGGCTACACCTTC. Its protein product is CASSLRQGSDYGYTF.

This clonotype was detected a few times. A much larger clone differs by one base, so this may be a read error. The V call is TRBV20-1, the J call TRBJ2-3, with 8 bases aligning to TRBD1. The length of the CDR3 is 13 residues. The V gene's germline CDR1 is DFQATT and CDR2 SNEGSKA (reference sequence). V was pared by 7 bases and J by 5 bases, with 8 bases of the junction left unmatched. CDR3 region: CSEPRTGRDTQYF. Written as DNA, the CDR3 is TGCAGTGAACCCAGGACAGGGCGAGATACGCAGTATTTT.

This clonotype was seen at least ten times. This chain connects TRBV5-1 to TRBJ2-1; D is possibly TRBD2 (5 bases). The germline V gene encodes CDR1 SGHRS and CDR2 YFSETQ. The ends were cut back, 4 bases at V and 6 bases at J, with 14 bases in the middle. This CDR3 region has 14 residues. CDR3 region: CASSSWTRGNEQFF. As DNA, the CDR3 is TGCGCCAGCAGCAGCTGGACCCGGGGCAATGAGCAGTTCTTC.

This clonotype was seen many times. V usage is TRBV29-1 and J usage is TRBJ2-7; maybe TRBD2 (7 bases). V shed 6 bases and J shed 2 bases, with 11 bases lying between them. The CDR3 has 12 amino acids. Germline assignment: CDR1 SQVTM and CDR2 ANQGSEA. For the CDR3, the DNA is TGCAGCGTGGGGGGGGGCGCCTACGAGCAGTACTTC. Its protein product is CSVGGGAYEQYF.

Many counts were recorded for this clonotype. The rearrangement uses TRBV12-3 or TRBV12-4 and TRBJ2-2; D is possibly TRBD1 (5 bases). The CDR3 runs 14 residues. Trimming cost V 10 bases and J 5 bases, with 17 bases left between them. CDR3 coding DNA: TGTGCCACGCCAGGGCCGAAGGATACCGGGGAGCTGTTTTTT. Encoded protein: CATPGPKDTGELFF.

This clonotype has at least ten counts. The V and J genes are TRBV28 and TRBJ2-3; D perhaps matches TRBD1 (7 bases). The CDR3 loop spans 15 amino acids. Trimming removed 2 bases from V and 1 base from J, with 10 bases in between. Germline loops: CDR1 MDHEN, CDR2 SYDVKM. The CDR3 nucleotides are TGTGCCAGCAGTTTAAGCAGGGGGGGCACAGATACGCAGTATTTT. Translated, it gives CASSLSRGGTDTQYF.

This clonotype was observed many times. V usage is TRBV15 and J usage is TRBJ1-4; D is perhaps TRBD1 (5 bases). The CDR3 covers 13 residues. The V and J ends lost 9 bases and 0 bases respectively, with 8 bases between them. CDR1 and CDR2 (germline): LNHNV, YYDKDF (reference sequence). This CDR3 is CATAGSTNEKLFF. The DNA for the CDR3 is TGTGCCACTGCAGGGTCAACTAATGAAAAACTGTTTTTT.

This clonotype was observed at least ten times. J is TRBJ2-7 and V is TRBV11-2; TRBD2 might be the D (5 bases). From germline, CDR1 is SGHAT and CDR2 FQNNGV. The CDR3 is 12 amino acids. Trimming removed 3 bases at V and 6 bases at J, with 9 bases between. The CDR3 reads CASSFGIGEQYF. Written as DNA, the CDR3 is TGTGCCAGCAGCTTCGGGATAGGCGAGCAGTACTTC.